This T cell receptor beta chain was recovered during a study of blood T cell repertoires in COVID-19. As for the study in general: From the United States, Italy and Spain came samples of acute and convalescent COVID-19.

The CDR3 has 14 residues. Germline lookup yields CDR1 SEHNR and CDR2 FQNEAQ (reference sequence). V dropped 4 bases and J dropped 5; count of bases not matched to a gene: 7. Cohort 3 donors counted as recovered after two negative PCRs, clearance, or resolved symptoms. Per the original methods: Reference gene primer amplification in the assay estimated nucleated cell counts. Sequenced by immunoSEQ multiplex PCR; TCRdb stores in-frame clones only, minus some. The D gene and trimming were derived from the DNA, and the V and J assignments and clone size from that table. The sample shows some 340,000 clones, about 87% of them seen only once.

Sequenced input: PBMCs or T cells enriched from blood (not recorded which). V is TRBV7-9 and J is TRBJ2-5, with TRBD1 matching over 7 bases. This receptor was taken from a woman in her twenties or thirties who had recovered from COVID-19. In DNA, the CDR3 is TGTGCCAGCAGCTCGAGAACAGGGGCCGAGACCCAGTACTTC. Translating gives CASSSRTGAETQYF.